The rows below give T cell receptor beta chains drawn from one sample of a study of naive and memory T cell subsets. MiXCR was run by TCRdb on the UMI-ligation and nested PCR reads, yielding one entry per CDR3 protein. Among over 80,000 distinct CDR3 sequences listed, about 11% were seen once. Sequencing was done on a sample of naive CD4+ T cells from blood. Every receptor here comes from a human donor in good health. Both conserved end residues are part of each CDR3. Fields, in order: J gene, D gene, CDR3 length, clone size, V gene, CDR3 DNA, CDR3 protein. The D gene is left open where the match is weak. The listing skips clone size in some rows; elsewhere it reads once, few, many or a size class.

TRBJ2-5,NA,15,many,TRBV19,TGTGCCAGTAGTAGTGACTACCTCCCCGGACAGACCCAGTACTTC,CASSSDYLPGQTQYF
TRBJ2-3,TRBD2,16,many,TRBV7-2,TGTGCCAGCAGCTTCGGCTTAGCGGGGTATACAGATACGCAGTATTTT,CASSFGLAGYTDTQYF
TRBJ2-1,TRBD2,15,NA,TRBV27,TGTGCCAGCAGAAAGTCGACTAGCGGGAGCGATGAGCAGTTCTTC,CASRKSTSGSDEQFF
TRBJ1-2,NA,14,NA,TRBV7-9,TGTGCCAGCAGCTTAGAGGTGGAGAGCTATGGCTACACCTTC,CASSLEVESYGYTF
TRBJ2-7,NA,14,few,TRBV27,TGTGCCAGCAGTGACGAACAGAGCTCCTACGAGCAGTACTTC,CASSDEQSSYEQYF
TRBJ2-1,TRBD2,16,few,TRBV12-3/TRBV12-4,TGTGCCAGCAGTAAGGTTCCGGGACTAGTGGCGAATGAGCAGTTCTTC,CASSKVPGLVANEQFF
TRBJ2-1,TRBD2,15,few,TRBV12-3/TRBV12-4,TGTGCCAGCAGTTATGGCGGGACTACCTACAATGAGCAGTTCTTC,CASSYGGTTYNEQFF
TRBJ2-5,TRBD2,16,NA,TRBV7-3,TGTGCCAGCAGCCAAGGGACTAGCGGGACACAAGAGACCCAGTACTTC,CASSQGTSGTQETQYF
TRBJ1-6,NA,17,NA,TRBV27,TGTGCCAGCAGTCCCAACCCAGGGACACGGTATAATTCACCCCTCCACTTT,CASSPNPGTRYNSPLHF
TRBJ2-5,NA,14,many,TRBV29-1,TGCAGCGTTGAAGATCGAGGGCGCCAAGAGACCCAGTACTTC,CSVEDRGRQETQYF
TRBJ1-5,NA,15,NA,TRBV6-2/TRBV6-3,TGTGCCAGCAGTTACGACTCCTTAGGAAGTCAGCCCCAGCATTTT,CASSYDSLGSQPQHF
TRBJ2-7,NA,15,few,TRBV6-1,TGTGCCAGCAGTGGACAGGATAAATCGAGGTACGAGCAGTACTTC,CASSGQDKSRYEQYF
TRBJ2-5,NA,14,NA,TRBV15,TGTGCCACCAGCAGAGATTGGGGTAGTGGGACCCAGTACTTC,CATSRDWGSGTQYF
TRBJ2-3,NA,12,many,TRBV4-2,TGTGCCAGCAGCCAAGAAAGAGATACGCAGTATTTT,CASSQERDTQYF
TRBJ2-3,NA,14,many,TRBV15,TGTGCCACCAGCAGGCCTTCAGGCACTGATACGCAGTATTTT,CATSRPSGTDTQYF
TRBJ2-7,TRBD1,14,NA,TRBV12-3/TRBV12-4,TGTGCCAGCAGTAGGGACAGGAGGGGCAGCGAGCAGTACTTC,CASSRDRRGSEQYF
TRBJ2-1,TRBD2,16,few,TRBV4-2,TGTGCCAGCAGCCAAGCGTTAGCGGGAGGGTACAATGAGCAGTTCTTC,CASSQALAGGYNEQFF
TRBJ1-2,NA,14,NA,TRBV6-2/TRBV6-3,TGTGCCAGCAGCCCCCACGGACCAAGACCTGGCTACACCTTC,CASSPHGPRPGYTF
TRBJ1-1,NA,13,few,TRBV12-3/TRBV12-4,TGTGCCAGCAGTAAGGTAGGGAAGACTGAAGCTTTCTTT,CASSKVGKTEAFF
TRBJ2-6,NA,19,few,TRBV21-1,TGTGCCAGCAGCAAAGGAACAGGGGGCGGCAAATCTGGGGCCAACGTCCTGACTTTC,CASSKGTGGGKSGANVLTF
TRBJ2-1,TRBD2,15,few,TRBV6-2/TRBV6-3,TGTGCCAGCAGCACCCCCGCGGGGGGGCCGAATGAGCAGTTCTTC,CASSTPAGGPNEQFF
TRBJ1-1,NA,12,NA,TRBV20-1,TGCAGTGCTGCCGGACGATATACTGAAGCTTTCTTT,CSAAGRYTEAFF
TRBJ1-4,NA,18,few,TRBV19,TGTGCCAGTAGTATAGGGGGACGCCGGGGCGCAACTAATGAAAAACTGTTTTTT,CASSIGGRRGATNEKLFF
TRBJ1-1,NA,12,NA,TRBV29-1,TGCAGCGTTCGACAGGACTCTAATGAAGCTTTCTTT,CSVRQDSNEAFF
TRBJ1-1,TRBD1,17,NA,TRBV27,TGTGCCAGCACGCCCCGCCGCTTAGATCGGGACAGCGGGGGAGCTTTCTTT,CASTPRRLDRDSGGAFF
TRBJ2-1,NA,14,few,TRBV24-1,TGTGCCACCAGTGATTCAAGACTGAGCGGTGAGCAGTTCTTC,CATSDSRLSGEQFF
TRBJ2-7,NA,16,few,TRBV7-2,TGTGCCAGCAGCCTTGATAGCGGCTTGGCCTCCTACGAGCAGTACTTC,CASSLDSGLASYEQYF
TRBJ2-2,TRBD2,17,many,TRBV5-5,TGTGCCAGCAGCTTGGGACCGGGACTAGCGGAGACCGGGGAGCTGTTTTTT,CASSLGPGLAETGELFF
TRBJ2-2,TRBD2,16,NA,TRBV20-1,TGCAGTGCTCGCCCCGAAGCGGGGCTGAACACCGGGGAGCTGTTTTTT,CSARPEAGLNTGELFF
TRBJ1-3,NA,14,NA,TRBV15,TGTGCCACCAGCAGAGATGGGGGAGGAAACACCATATATTTT,CATSRDGGGNTIYF
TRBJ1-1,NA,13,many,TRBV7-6,TGTGCCAGCAGCTTAGTCCCGAACACTGAAGCTTTCTTT,CASSLVPNTEAFF
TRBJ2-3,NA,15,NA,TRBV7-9,TGTGCCAGCACCATTGTCCGGACTTACACAGATACGCAGTATTTT,CASTIVRTYTDTQYF
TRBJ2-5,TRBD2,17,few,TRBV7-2,TGTGCCAGCAGTTCTGGGGCATTAGCGGGGCTACAAGAGACCCAGTACTTC,CASSSGALAGLQETQYF
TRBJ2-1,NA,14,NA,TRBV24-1,TGTGCCACCAGTGGTTGGCAGGGGTACAATGAGCAGCTCTTC,CATSGWQGYNEQLF
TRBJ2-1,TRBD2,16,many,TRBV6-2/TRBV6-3,TGTGCCAGCAGTTCACGGCCTAGCGGGAGCACGAATGAGCAGTTCTTC,CASSSRPSGSTNEQFF
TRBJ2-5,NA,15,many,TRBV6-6,TGTGCCAGCGTTCCGAATAAGAAGGGCCGTGAGACCCAGTACTTC,CASVPNKKGRETQYF